One sample yielded the 3 T cell receptor beta chains listed below, sequenced in a study of blood T cell repertoires in COVID-19. Sequencing used immunoSEQ multiplex PCR; TCRdb keeps in-frame clones, though not all of them. This sample has roughly 570,000 clones; roughly 91% occur once, and the top ten carry 7.8%. Sample: peripheral blood. These receptors were obtained from a woman aged 45-59 years with COVID-19, enrolled during active disease.

The chain combines TRBV12-3 or TRBV12-4 with TRBJ2-4; D might be TRBD1 (6 bases). The CDR3 sequence is 13 residues long. V lost 6 bases and J lost 6, with 12 bases in between. The CDR3 bases are TGTGCCAGCAGACCGACAGGCACAAACATTCAGTACTTC. It specifies CASRPTGTNIQYF.

The V and J genes are TRBV19 and TRBJ1-5, with D possibly being TRBD1 (6 bases). CDR1 is LNHDA and CDR2 is SQIVND in the germline V gene (reference sequence). V was cut by 7 bases and J by 1 base, with 8 bases left in between. The CDR3 covers 13 residues. DNA for the CDR3: TGTGCCAGTAAAAGGGGGAGCAATCAGCCCCAGCATTTT. Its protein is CASKRGSNQPQHF.

The chain is built from TRBV19 and TRBJ2-3; D unclear. Germline V gene lookup returns CDR1 LNHDA and CDR2 SQIVND (reference sequence). This CDR3 is built from 16 residues. The germline V and J ends were trimmed by 5 bases and 0 bases, with 15 bases remaining between them. The CDR3 here is CASSVPRQASTDTQYF. The CDR3 coding sequence is TGTGCCAGTAGTGTTCCTCGGCAGGCGAGCACAGATACGCAGTATTTT.